This entry describes one TCR beta chain. This clonotype was picked up many times. Its cognate antigen has yet to be identified. Base qualities are missing; no much larger clone stands one base away. These data are taken from a study of T cell repertoires in cytomegalovirus infection (dated by TCRdb to the late 2010s). At the level of the whole study: Recently identified HLA-C-restricted CMV epitopes, whose presentation resists viral immunomodulation, were targeted by peptide stimulations together with well-studied HLA-B-restricted epitopes. Because public TCR beta signatures pointed to carriage of CMV infection together with the matching HLA type, the HLA type of each donor mattered for the analysis.

The treatment or condition label of this sample denotes: in vitro stimulation with specific CMV peptide epitopes to enrich CMV-specific T cells. The study at large found these results: Carriers of CMV infection plus the relevant HLA type were discriminated by the cumulative frequency of public TCR beta family members in the study cohort and in an independent approximately 400-donor cohort. The ex vivo response was dominated by HLA-C-restricted CMV-specific TCR beta clonotypes, which also provided the single most frequent clonotype in two of eight donors.

Sequencing instrument: Illumina HiSeq 1500. TCRdb reran the public reads through fastp at Q25 and MiXCR, keeping productive beta chains. Rows with a matching CDR3 protein are joined into one entry that keeps the most common DNA and genes. This sample is represented by roughly 920,000 distinct CDR3 sequences; roughly 30% of them were singletons. The biggest ten clones account for over 12% of the sample. Reading from cysteine to phenylalanine, the CDR3 counts 16 amino acids. Left in the record is the CDR3 DNA by itself, 48 bases read in frame from the first base. Relative to germline, V is missing 4 bases and J is missing 2 bases, with 6 bases of the junction outside any gene match.

The material sequenced was cultured CD8+ T cells from PBMCs, taken from culture after CMV antigen stimulation. The sequence is built from TRBV12-3 or TRBV12-4 and TRBJ1-3; TRBD1 matches 9 bases in the middle. This TCR was sampled from a human donor in good health (CMV status not recorded). Some clones in this sample may be carry-over from other donors' samples. This receptor has the CDR3 CASSSRDRGAGNTIYF. DNA sequence: TGTGCCAGCAGTTCGCGCGACAGGGGGGCTGGAAACACCATATATTTT.